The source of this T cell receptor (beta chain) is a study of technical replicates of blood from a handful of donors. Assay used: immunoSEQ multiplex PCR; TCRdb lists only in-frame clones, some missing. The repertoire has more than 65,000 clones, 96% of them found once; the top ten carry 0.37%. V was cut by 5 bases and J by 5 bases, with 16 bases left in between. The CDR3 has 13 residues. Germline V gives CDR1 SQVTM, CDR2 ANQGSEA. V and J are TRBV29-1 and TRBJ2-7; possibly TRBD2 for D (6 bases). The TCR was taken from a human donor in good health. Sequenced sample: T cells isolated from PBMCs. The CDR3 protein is CSVQAGWLDEQYF. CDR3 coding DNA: TGCAGCGTTCAAGCGGGTTGGTTGGACGAGCAGTACTTC.